The entry that follows covers one T cell receptor beta chain sequence. Its specificity is unknown. MiXCR, applied by TCRdb to the reads, yields one record per CDR3 protein. The sample lists about 140,000 distinct CDR3 sequences; about 31% were seen once. This sample was included in a study of T cell repertoires in cytomegalovirus infection. This CDR3 has 13 residues. Trimming left V 7 bases short and J 3 bases short, with 10 bases between. The germline gives CDR1 MNHEY, CDR2 SVGAGI. This specimen consisted of CD8+ T cells from cultured PBMCs, obtained from culture after CMV antigen stimulation. This receptor was identified in a human donor in good health (CMV status not recorded). Some clones in this sample may be carry-over from other donors' samples. The J gene is TRBJ1-3, the V gene TRBV6-5; weak D call: TRBD1 (5 bases). The CDR3 DNA reads TGTGCCAGCACGTCAGGGTTTGGAAACACCATATATTTT. It is translated as CASTSGFGNTIYF.